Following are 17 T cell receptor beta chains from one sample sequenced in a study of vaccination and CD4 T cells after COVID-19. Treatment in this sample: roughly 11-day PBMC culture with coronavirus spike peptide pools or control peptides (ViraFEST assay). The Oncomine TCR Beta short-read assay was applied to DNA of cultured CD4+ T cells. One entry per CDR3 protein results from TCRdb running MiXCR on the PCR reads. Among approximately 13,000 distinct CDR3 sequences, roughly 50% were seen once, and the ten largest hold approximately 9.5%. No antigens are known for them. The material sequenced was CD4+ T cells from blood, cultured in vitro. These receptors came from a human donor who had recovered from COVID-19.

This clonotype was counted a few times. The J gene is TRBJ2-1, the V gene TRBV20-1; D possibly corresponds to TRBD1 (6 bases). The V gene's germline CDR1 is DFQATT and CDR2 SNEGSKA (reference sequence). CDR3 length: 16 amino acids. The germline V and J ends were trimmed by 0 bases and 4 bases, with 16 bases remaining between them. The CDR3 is CSAREVTGMLYNEQFF. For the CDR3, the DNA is TGCAGTGCTAGAGAAGTTACAGGGATGCTGTACAATGAGCAGTTCTTC.

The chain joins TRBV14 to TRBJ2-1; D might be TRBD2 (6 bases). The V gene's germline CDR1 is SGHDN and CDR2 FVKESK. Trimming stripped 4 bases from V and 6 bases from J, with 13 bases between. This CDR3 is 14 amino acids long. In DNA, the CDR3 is TGTGCCAGCAGCCCTTCTAGCGTTATCAATGAGCAGTTCTTC. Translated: CASSPSSVINEQFF.

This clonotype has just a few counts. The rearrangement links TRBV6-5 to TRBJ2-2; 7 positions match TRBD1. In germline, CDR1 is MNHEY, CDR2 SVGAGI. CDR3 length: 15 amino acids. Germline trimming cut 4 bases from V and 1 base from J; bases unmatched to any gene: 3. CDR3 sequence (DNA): TGTGCCAGCAGTTGGGACAGCCGGAACACCGGGGAGCTGTTTTTT. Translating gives CASSWDSRNTGELFF.

In DNA, the CDR3 is TGTGCCAGCACCCTCGGGACAGCGAACACTGAAGCTTTCTTT. Protein: CASTLGTANTEAFF. The chain is built from TRBV28 and TRBJ1-1; TRBD1 matches at 7 bases. Germline V gives CDR1 MDHEN, CDR2 SYDVKM. The CDR3 consists of 14 residues. V lost 7 bases, J lost 1 base, and 6 bases stayed unmatched.

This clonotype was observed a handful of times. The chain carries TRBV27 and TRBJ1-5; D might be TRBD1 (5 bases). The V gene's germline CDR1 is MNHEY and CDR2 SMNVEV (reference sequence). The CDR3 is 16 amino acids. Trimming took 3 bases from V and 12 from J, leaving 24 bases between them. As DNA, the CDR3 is TGTGCCAGCAGTTTCCTCGGGACGGAGTCTATAACGCTCCAGCATTTT. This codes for CASSFLGTESITLQHF.

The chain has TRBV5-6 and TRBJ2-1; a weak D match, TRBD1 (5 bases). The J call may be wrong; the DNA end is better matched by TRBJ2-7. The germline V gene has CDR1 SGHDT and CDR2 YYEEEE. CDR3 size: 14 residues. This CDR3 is CASSLVSRVYEQYF. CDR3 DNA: TGTGCCAGCAGCTTAGTCTCCAGGGTCTACGAGCAGTACTTC.

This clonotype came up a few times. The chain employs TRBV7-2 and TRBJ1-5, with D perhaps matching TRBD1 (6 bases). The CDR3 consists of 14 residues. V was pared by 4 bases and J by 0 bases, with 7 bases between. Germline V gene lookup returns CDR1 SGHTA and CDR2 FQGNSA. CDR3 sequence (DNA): TGTGCCAGCAGCTCGGACAGTAGCAATCAGCCCCAGCATTTT. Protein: CASSSDSSNQPQHF.

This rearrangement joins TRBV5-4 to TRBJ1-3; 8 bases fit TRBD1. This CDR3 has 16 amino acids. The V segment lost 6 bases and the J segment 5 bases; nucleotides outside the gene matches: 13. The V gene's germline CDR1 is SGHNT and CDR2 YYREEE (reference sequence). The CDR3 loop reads CASTPGGPAMRNTIYF. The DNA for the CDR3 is TGTGCCAGCACCCCAGGGGGCCCAGCTATGCGAAACACCATATATTTT.

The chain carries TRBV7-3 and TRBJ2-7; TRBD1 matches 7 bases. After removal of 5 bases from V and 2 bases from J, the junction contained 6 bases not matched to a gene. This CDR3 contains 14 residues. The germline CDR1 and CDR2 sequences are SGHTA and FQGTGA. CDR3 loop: CASSPTGTAYEQYF. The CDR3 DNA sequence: TGTGCCAGCAGCCCGACCGGGACAGCCTACGAGCAGTACTTC.

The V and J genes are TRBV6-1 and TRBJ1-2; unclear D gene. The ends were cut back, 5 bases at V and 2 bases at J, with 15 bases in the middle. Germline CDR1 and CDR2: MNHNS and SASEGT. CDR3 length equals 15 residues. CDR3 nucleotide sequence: TGTGCCAGCAGTCCCGACCCGACACCCAACTATGGCTACACCTTC. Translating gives CASSPDPTPNYGYTF.

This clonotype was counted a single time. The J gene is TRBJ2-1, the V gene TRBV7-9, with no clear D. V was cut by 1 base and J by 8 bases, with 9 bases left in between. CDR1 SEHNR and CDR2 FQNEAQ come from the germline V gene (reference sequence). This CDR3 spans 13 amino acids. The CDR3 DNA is TGTGCCAGCAGCTTAGTTTCGTCCGATGAGCAGTTCTTC. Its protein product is CASSLVSSDEQFF.

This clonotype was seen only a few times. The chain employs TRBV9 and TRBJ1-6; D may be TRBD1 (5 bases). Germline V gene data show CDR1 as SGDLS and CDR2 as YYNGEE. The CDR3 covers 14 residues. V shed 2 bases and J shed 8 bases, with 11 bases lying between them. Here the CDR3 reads CASSVGGEDSPLHF. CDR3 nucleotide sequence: TGTGCCAGCAGCGTTGGAGGGGAAGATTCACCCCTCCACTTT. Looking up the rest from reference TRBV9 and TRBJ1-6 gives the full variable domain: DSGVTQTPKHLITATGQRVTLRCSPRSGDLSVYWYQQSLDQGLQFLIQYYNGEERAKGNILERFSAQQFPDLHSELNLSSLELGDSALYFCASSVGGEDSPLHFGNGTRLTVT.

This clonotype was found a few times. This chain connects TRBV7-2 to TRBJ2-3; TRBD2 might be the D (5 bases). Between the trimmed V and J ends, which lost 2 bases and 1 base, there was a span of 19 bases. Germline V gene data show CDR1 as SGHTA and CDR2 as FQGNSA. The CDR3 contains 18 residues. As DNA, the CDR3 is TGTGCCAGCAGCTTATTGCGGAGCAGCTCCGGGGGCACAGATACGCAGTATTTT. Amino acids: CASSLLRSSSGGTDTQYF. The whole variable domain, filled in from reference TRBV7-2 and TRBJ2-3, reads GAGVSQSPSNKVTEKGKDVELRCDPISGHTALYWYRQSLGQGLEFLIYFQGNSAPDKSGLPSDRFSAERTGGSVSTLTIQRTQQEDSAVYLCASSLLRSSSGGTDTQYFGPGTRLTVL.

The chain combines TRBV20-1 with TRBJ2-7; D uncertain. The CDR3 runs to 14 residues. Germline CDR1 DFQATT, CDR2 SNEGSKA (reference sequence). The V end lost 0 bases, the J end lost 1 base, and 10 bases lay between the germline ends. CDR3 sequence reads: CSARDPGESYEQYF. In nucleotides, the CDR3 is TGCAGTGCTAGAGATCCGGGCGAATCCTACGAGCAGTACTTC.

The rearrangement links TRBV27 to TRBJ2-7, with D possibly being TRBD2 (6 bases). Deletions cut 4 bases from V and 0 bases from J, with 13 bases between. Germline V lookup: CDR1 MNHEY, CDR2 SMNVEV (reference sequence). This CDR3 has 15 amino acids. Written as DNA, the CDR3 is TGTGCCAGCAGTTCTGGCGGGGCTAGCTCCTACGAGCAGTACTTC. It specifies CASSSGGASSYEQYF.

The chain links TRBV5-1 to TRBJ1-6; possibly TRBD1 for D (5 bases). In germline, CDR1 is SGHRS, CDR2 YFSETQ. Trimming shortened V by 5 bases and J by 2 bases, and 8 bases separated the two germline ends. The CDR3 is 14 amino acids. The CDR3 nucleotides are TGCGCCAGCAGGGGGGAAGCCTATAATTCACCCCTCCACTTT. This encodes CASRGEAYNSPLHF.

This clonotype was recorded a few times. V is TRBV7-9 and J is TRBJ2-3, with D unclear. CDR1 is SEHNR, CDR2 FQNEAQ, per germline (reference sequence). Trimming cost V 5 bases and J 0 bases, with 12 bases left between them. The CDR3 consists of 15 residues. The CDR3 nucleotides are TGTGCCAGCAGCCCCCGGACGGTGAGCACAGATACGCAGTATTTT. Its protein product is CASSPRTVSTDTQYF. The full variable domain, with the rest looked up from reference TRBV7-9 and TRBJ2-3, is DTGVSQNPRHKITKRGQNVTFRCDPISEHNRLYWYRQTLGQGPEFLTYFQNEAQLEKSRLLSDRFSAERPKGSFSTLEIQRTEQGDSAMYLCASSPRTVSTDTQYFGPGTRLTVL.